This T cell receptor beta chain was captured in a study of blood T cell repertoires in COVID-19. The repertoire was sequenced with immunoSEQ multiplex PCR; TCRdb's copy has only in-frame clones and lacks some. The sample records 200,000 to 250,000 clones, around 81% being singletons. The CDR3 sequence is 18 residues long. Trimming removed 0 bases from V and 0 bases from J; junction bases left unmatched: 7. The germline V gene encodes CDR1 SGHRS and CDR2 YFSETQ. Sequenced material: peripheral blood. V and J are TRBV5-1 and TRBJ1-1; 11 bases map to TRBD1. This TCR was sampled from a young man who had recovered from COVID-19. This CDR3 is CASSLAYGQGAVNTEAFF. The CDR3 DNA follows: TGCGCCAGCAGCTTGGCCTACGGACAGGGGGCCGTGAACACTGAAGCTTTCTTT.